This T cell receptor (beta chain) was observed in a study of blood T cell repertoires in COVID-19. The protocol was immunoSEQ multiplex PCR, while the TCRdb copy is restricted to in-frame clones and leaves out a portion. The sample yields about 400,000 clones, roughly 84% seen once. The cohort comprised adults aged roughly 18 to 95 years residing in under 30 US areas. The CDR3 has 15 amino acids. Germline loops: CDR1 SGHAT, CDR2 FQNNGV. The germline V and J ends were trimmed by 5 bases and 2 bases, with 16 bases remaining between them. The TCR originated in a woman in her 30s who had recovered from COVID-19. Sequencing was carried out using PBMCs or T cells enriched from blood (not recorded which). This sequence joins TRBV11-2 and TRBJ2-7, with D perhaps matching TRBD2 (5 bases). The CDR3 DNA sequence: TGTGCCAGCAGCCCCGCGGGTGGGAAACCCTACGAGCAGTACTTC. Amino acids: CASSPAGGKPYEQYF.